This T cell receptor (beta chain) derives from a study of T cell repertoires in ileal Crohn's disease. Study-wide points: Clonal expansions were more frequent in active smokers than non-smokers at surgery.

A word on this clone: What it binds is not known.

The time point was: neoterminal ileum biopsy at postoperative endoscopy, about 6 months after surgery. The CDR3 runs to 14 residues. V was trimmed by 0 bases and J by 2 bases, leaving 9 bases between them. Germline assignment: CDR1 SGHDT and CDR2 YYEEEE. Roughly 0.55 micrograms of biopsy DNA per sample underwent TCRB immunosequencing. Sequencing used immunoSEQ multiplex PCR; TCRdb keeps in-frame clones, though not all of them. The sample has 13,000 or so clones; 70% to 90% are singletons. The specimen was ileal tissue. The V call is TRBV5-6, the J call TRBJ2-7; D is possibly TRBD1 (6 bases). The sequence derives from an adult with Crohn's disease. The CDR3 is CASSLAGAPYEQYF. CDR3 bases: TGTGCCAGCAGCTTGGCAGGGGCCCCCTACGAGCAGTACTTC.